These 9 T cell receptor beta chains originate from one sample sequenced in a study of cytomegalovirus exposure and HLA in healthy donors. The PCR used 60 Vbeta and 13 Jbeta primers. The protocol was immunoSEQ multiplex PCR, while the TCRdb copy is restricted to in-frame clones and leaves out a portion. The sample shows fewer than 110,000 clones, 65% to 85% of them seen only once. The sample comprised PBMCs. The receptor source for this set is a middle-aged woman in good health and CMV-seronegative.

The chain uses TRBV15 and TRBJ2-2, with no clear D. CDR1 is LNHNV and CDR2 is YYDKDF in the germline V gene (reference sequence). Trimming left V 5 bases short and J 6 bases short, with 10 bases between. The CDR3 sequence is 13 residues long. Here the CDR3 DNA reads TGTGCCACCAGCTCCCGCTCGGCCGGGGAGCTGTTTTTT. It encodes CATSSRSAGELFF.

This chain uses TRBV27 with TRBJ1-2; D not resolved. V was pared by 4 bases and J by 8 bases, with 8 bases between. This CDR3 spans 11 amino acids. Germline V lookup: CDR1 MNHEY, CDR2 SMNVEV (reference sequence). CDR3 protein: CASSSGRGYTF. In DNA form, the CDR3 reads TGTGCCAGCAGTTCGGGTAGGGGCTACACCTTC.

This clone was detected only a few times. This chain joins TRBV30 and TRBJ1-1; D ambiguous. CDR1 GTSNPN and CDR2 SVGIG come from the germline V gene (reference sequence). The V end lost 0 bases, the J end lost 1 base, and 9 bases lay between the germline ends. The CDR3 consists of 14 residues. As DNA, the CDR3 is TGTGCCTGGAGTGTAAGCGGAGGGAACACTGAAGCTTTCTTT. Protein product: CAWSVSGGNTEAFF. Full variable domain (outside the CDR3, taken from reference TRBV30 and TRBJ1-1): SQTIHQWPATLVQPVGSPLSLECTVEGTSNPNLYWYRQAAGRGLQLLFYSVGIGQISSEVPQNLSASRPQDRQFILSSKKLLLSDSGFYLCAWSVSGGNTEAFFGQGTRLTVV.

The J gene is TRBJ2-7, the V gene TRBV18; TRBD1 aligns across 8 bases. The V and J ends lost 3 bases and 2 bases, in that order; junction bases with no gene match: 3. This CDR3 spans 14 amino acids. Germline V CDR1 and CDR2: KGHSH, LQKENI. The DNA of the CDR3 is TGTGCCAGCTCACCGGGACAGGCTCCCTACGAGCAGTACTTC. It specifies CASSPGQAPYEQYF.

This chain uses TRBV15 with TRBJ2-3, with TRBD2 identical over 9 bases. With V trimmed by 1 base and J by 1 base, 0 bases remained unmatched. This CDR3 has 15 amino acids. The germline V gene has CDR1 LNHNV and CDR2 YYDKDF (reference sequence). CDR3 in DNA: TGTGCCACCAGCAGAGGGACTAGCGGCACAGATACGCAGTATTTT. Its translation: CATSRGTSGTDTQYF. Together with reference TRBV15 and TRBJ2-3, the CDR3 gives the full variable domain: DAMVIQNPRYQVTQFGKPVTLSCSQTLNHNVMYWYQQKSSQAPKLLFHYYDKDFNNEADTPDNFQSRRPNTSFCFLDIRSPGLGDTAMYLCATSRGTSGTDTQYFGPGTRLTVL.

Points on this clone: A junction end diverges from the germline sequence, so it may reflect a read error. The chain uses TRBV7-9 and TRBJ2-7, with D perhaps matching TRBD2 (5 bases). In germline, CDR1 is SEHNR, CDR2 FQNEAQ (reference sequence). The CDR3 runs to 11 residues. CDR3 amino acids: CSSSLGVSEYF. In DNA form, the CDR3 reads TGTTCCAGCAGCTTAGGTGTTAGCGAGTACTTC.

V usage is TRBV5-4 and J usage is TRBJ1-2; TRBD1 aligns across 9 bases. The CDR3 contains 14 residues. Germline assignment: CDR1 SGHNT and CDR2 YYREEE (reference sequence). Unmatched junction bases numbered 7, after V lost 4 bases and J lost 6 bases. This CDR3 reads CASSTGQGFHGYTF. CDR3 in DNA: TGTGCCAGCAGCACGGGACAGGGTTTTCATGGCTACACCTTC.

V gene TRBV19 combines with J gene TRBJ1-5, with TRBD1 matching over 9 bases. Germline CDR1 and CDR2: LNHDA and SQIVND (reference sequence). The junction had 6 bases not matched to a gene; V was cut back by 4 bases and J by 2 bases. CDR3 length equals 16 residues. The CDR3 reads CASSTTGGQGNQPQHF. The CDR3 DNA is TGTGCCAGTAGTACCACAGGGGGCCAGGGCAATCAGCCCCAGCATTTT.

The chain combines TRBV19 with TRBJ2-5; D remains ambiguous. The germline V gene encodes CDR1 LNHDA and CDR2 SQIVND (reference sequence). The CDR3 consists of 13 residues. The V end lost 7 bases, the J end lost 5 bases, and 14 bases lay between the germline ends. In DNA, the CDR3 is TGTGCCAGTAACGAGCGCCCCGGGGAGACCCAGTACTTC. As protein: CASNERPGETQYF.